This T cell receptor (beta chain) was observed in a study of T cell repertoires in cytomegalovirus infection. On the study more broadly: Both a matching HLA type and CMV infection were indicated by public TCR beta signatures.

TCRdb recomputed calls from the reads with MiXCR, one row per CDR3 protein. The sample contains some 700,000 distinct CDR3 sequences, approximately 34% of which appear only once. Overall study results and limits: The cumulative frequency of public TCR beta families distinguished individuals who carried CMV together with the relevant HLA.

This clonotype has a count of ten or more. Its antigen is currently unknown. CDR3 size: 16 residues. Germline assignment: CDR1 SGHAT and CDR2 FQNNGV. Trimming stripped 7 bases from V and 2 bases from J, with 20 bases between. The chain combines TRBV11-2 with TRBJ2-5; tentatively, D is TRBD1 (6 bases). The clonotype was recovered from a human donor in good health (CMV status not recorded). Some clones in this sample may be carry-over from other donors' samples. Source material: PBMCs. The CDR3 here is CASNLELSGQQETQYF. In nucleotides, the CDR3 is TGTGCCAGCAACCTAGAACTCTCCGGACAGCAAGAGACCCAGTACTTC.